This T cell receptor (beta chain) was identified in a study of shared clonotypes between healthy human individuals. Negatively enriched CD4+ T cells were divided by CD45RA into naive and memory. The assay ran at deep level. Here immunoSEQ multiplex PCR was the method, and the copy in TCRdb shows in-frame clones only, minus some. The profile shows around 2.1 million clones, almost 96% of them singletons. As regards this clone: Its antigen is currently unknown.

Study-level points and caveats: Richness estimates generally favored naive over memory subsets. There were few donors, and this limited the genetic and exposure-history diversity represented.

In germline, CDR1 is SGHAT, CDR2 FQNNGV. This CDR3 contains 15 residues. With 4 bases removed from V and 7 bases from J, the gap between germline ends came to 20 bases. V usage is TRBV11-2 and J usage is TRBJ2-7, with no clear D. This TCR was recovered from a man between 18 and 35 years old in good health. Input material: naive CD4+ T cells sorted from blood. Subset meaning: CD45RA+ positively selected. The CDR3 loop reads CASSSRSGESVEQYF. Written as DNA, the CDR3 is TGTGCCAGCAGCTCCCGTTCCGGAGAATCGGTAGAGCAGTACTTC.